The following is a T cell receptor beta chain sequence with its context. Purified naive CD4+ T cells were depleted of CD25+ Tregs. After constant-region reverse-primer amplification, full-length variable regions underwent semi-nested PCR with Nested Universal Primer A. TCRdb re-called the 5' RACE reads with MiXCR, one entry per CDR3 protein. Of around 50,000 distinct CDR3 sequences in the sample, about 15% were seen once. This receptor was taken from a female donor with breast cancer. What was sequenced was naive CD4+ T cells sorted from blood. The subset here: naive CD4+ T cells, CD4+CD45RA+CD25-.

Here the CDR3 reads CATEERGLTDTQYF. CDR3 bases: TGTGCCACCGAAGAGAGGGGCCTCACAGATACGCAGTATTTT. This chain connects TRBV28 to TRBJ2-3; D may be TRBD1 or TRBD2 (5 bases each). The CDR3 sequence is 14 residues long. Germline values: CDR1 MDHEN, CDR2 SYDVKM. The germline V and J ends were trimmed by 10 bases and 2 bases, with 16 bases remaining between them.